Each of the 15 T cell receptor beta chains below was sequenced from the same sample in a study of control samples from healthy donors and cancer patients. Using immunoSEQ multiplex PCR, the repertoire was profiled, and TCRdb retains in-frame clones only, with some absent. The table lists around 110,000 clones, roughly 92% of them singletons. Material for sequencing was blood. These receptor sequences come from a man aged 25-45 years in good health.

This clone was seen once. This chain links TRBV3-1 (or the pseudogene TRBV3-2) with TRBJ2-5; D uncertain. Germline loops: CDR1 LGHDT, CDR2 YNNKEL (reference sequence). The CDR3 is 14 amino acids. V was clipped by 5 bases and J by 2 bases, with 12 bases between them. This CDR3 reads CASSSRLEQETQYF. The CDR3 region has the DNA TGTGCCAGCAGCTCACGACTCGAGCAAGAGACCCAGTACTTC.

The rearrangement links TRBV10-3 to TRBJ1-2; 9 positions match TRBD1. V gave up 6 bases and J gave up 7 bases; unmatched junction bases: 6. Germline V lookup: CDR1 ENHRY, CDR2 SYGVKD. CDR3 size: 13 residues. In nucleotides, the CDR3 is TGTGCCATCAGAGAACAGGGGGCGTCTGGCTACACCTTC. It yields the protein CAIREQGASGYTF.

This clone was seen a handful of times. The rearrangement uses TRBV6-5 and TRBJ2-5; D perhaps matches TRBD2 (5 bases). The V end lost 6 bases, the J end lost 1 base, and 9 bases lay between the germline ends. This CDR3 comprises 13 residues. CDR1 is MNHEY, CDR2 SVGAGI, per germline. The CDR3 DNA is TGTGCCAGCAGCCTAGCAACCCAAGAGACCCAGTACTTC. Its translation is CASSLATQETQYF.

The V gene is TRBV12-3 or TRBV12-4, the J gene TRBJ1-1, with D hard to call. This CDR3 has 13 amino acids. V was shortened by 3 bases and J by 6 bases, with 11 bases between the two germline ends. CDR3 bases: TGTGCCAGCAGTTTGGCCAATGACGCTGAAGCTTTCTTT. Translating gives CASSLANDAEAFF.

In nucleotides, the CDR3 is TGTGCCAGCAGCCAATTTAACAAAGACACTGAAGCTTTCTTT. Translated: CASSQFNKDTEAFF. The genes are TRBV4-2 and TRBJ1-1, with D hard to call. Looked up from germline, CDR1 is LGHNA and CDR2 is YNFKEQ. Trimming took off 2 bases at V and 3 bases at J, with 10 bases between the two ends. The CDR3 contains 14 residues.

The rearrangement uses TRBV18 and TRBJ2-6, with no clear D. The germline gives CDR1 KGHSH, CDR2 LQKENI. The CDR3 contains 14 residues. V was trimmed by 3 bases and J by 0 bases, leaving 3 bases between them. CDR3 nucleotides: TGTGCCAGCTCACCGTCCTCTGGGGCCAACGTCCTGACTTTC. It specifies CASSPSSGANVLTF.

The CDR3 reads CAWAESEKLFF. CDR3 in DNA: TGTGCCTGGGCAGAGAGTGAAAAACTGTTTTTT. The V gene is TRBV30, the J gene TRBJ1-4; unclear D gene. Germline CDR1 reads GTSNPN; CDR2 reads SVGIG (reference sequence). Trimming left V 5 bases short and J 7 bases short, with 8 bases between. The CDR3 spans 11 residues.

The chain carries TRBV6-4 and TRBJ2-1; D not resolved. This CDR3 region has 13 residues. The V gene's germline CDR1 is MRHNA and CDR2 SNTAGT. Trimming cost V 0 bases and J 4 bases, with 4 bases left between them. CDR3 region: CASSDSKYNEQFF. In DNA form, the CDR3 reads TGTGCCAGCAGTGACTCTAAGTACAATGAGCAGTTCTTC.

The J gene is TRBJ1-2, the V gene TRBV3-1 (or the pseudogene TRBV3-2), with TRBD1 as a possible D gene (6 bases). The CDR3 sequence is 14 residues long. Trimming removed 0 bases from V and 3 bases from J, with 8 bases in between. CDR1 LGHDT and CDR2 YNNKEL come from the germline V gene (reference sequence). The CDR3 reads CASSQDKGDYGYTF. DNA for the CDR3: TGTGCCAGCAGCCAAGATAAGGGGGACTATGGCTACACCTTC.

The chain recombines TRBV6-5 with TRBJ2-1; a possible D gene is TRBD2 (6 bases). Germline V gene lookup returns CDR1 MNHEY and CDR2 SVGAGI. With 5 bases removed from V and 13 bases from J, the gap between germline ends came to 21 bases. The CDR3 runs to 14 residues. CDR3 sequence: CASSPTPAASEQFF. CDR3 DNA: TGTGCCAGCAGTCCTACTCCCGCGGCTAGCGAACAGTTCTTC.

This chain links TRBV30 with TRBJ1-2, with TRBD1 matching 7 bases. V shed 5 bases and J 5 bases; nucleotides not matched to a gene: 8. The CDR3 is 13 amino acids. Germline CDR1 reads GTSNPN; CDR2 reads SVGIG (reference sequence). This CDR3 reads CAWSKGARYGYTF. The CDR3 region has the DNA TGTGCCTGGTCTAAGGGGGCGAGGTATGGCTACACCTTC. The full variable domain, its missing parts supplied by reference TRBV30 and TRBJ1-2, is SQTIHQWPATLVQPVGSPLSLECTVEGTSNPNLYWYRQAAGRGLQLLFYSVGIGQISSEVPQNLSASRPQDRQFILSSKKLLLSDSGFYLCAWSKGARYGYTFGSGTRLTVV.

This chain joins TRBV15 and TRBJ2-5; D not certain. The V end lost 0 bases, the J end lost 2 bases, and 10 bases lay between the germline ends. CDR1 and CDR2 from the germline V gene are LNHNV and YYDKDF (reference sequence). There are 15 residues in the CDR3. CDR3 residues: CATSRERSIQETQYF. The CDR3 bases are TGTGCCACCAGCAGAGAGCGGTCCATACAAGAGACCCAGTACTTC. Complete variable domain (other parts from reference TRBV15 and TRBJ2-5): DAMVIQNPRYQVTQFGKPVTLSCSQTLNHNVMYWYQQKSSQAPKLLFHYYDKDFNNEADTPDNFQSRRPNTSFCFLDIRSPGLGDTAMYLCATSRERSIQETQYFGPGTRLLVL.

V and J are TRBV2 and TRBJ2-3; no firm D call. Trimming cost V 0 bases and J 5 bases, with 6 bases left between them. CDR1 SNHLY and CDR2 FYNNEI come from the germline V gene. The CDR3 sequence is 13 residues long. CDR3 nucleotide sequence: TGTGCCAGCAGTGAAGCGCCCGGAGATACGCAGTATTTT. Translated, it gives CASSEAPGDTQYF.

The chain combines TRBV7-2 with TRBJ1-2; unclear D gene. The V gene lost 5 bases and the J gene lost 4 bases, with 17 bases spanning the gap. Germline V gene sequence: CDR1 SGHTA, CDR2 FQGNSA. The CDR3 sequence is 15 residues long. CDR3 protein: CASSVSVAGTYGYTF. In nucleotides, the CDR3 is TGTGCCAGCAGCGTATCTGTAGCAGGAACCTATGGCTACACCTTC.

In its sample, this clone was seen a few times. This chain joins TRBV28 and TRBJ1-4, with 7 nucleotides matching TRBD1. Per germline, CDR1 MDHEN and CDR2 SYDVKM. This CDR3 is built from 16 residues. The J segment lost 2 bases and the V segment lost 2 bases, leaving 5 bases of the junction unmatched. The CDR3 protein is CASSLPTGLTNEKLFF. The CDR3 DNA follows: TGTGCCAGCAGTTTACCGACAGGGCTTACTAATGAAAAACTGTTTTTT.